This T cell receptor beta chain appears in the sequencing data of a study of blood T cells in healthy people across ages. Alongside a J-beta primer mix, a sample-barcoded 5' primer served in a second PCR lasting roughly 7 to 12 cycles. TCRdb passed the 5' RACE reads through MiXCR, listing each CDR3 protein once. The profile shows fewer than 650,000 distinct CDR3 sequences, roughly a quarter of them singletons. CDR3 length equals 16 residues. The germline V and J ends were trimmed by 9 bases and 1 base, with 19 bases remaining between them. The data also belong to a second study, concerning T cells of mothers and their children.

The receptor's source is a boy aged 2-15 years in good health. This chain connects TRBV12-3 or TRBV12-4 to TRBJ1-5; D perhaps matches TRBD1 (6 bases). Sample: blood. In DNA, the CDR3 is TGTGCCAGTGGGCTAACTACCAGGGGAAGCAATCAGCCCCAGCATTTT. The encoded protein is CASGLTTRGSNQPQHF.